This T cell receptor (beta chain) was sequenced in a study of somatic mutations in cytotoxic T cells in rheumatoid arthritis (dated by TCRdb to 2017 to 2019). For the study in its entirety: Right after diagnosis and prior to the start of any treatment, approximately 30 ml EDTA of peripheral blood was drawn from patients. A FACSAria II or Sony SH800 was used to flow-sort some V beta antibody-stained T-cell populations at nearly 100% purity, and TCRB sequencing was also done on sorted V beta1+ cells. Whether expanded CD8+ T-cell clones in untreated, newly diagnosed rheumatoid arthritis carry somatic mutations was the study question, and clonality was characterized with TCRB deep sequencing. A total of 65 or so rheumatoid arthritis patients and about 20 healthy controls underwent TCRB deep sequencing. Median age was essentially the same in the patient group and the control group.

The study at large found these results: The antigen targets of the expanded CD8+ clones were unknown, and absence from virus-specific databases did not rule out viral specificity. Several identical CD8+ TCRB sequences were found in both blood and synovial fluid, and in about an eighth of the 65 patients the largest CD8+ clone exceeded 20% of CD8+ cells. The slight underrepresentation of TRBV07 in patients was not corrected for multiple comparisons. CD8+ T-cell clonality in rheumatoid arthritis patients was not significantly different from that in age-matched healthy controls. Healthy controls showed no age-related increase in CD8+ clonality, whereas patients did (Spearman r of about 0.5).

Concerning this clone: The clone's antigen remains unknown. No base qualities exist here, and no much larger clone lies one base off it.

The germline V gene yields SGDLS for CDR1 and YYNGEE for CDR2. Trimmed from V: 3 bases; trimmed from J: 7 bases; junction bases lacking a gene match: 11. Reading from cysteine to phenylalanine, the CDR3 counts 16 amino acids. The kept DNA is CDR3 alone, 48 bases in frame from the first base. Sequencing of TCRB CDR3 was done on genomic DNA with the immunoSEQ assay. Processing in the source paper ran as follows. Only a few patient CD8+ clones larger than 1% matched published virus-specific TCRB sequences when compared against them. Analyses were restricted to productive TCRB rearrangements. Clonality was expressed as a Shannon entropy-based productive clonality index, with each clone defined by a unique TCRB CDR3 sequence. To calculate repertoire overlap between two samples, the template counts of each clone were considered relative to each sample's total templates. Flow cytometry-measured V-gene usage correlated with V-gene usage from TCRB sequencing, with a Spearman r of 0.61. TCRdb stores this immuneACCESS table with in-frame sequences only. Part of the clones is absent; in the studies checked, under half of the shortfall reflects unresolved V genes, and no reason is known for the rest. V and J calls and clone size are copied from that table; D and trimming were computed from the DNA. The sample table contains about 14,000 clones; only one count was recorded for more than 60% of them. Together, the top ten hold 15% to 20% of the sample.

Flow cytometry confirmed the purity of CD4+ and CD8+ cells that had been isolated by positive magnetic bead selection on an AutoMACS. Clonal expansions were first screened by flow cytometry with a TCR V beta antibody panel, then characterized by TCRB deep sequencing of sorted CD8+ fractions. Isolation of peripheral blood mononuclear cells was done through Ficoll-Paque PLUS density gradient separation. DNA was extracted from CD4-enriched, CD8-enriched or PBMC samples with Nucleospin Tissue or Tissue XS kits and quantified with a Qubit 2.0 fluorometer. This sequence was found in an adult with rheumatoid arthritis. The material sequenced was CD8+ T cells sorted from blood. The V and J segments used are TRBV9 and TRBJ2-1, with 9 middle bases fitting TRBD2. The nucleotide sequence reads TGTGCCAGCAGCGAGCCGAGAGCGGGGGGCCCTAATGAGCAGTTCTTC. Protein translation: CASSEPRAGGPNEQFF. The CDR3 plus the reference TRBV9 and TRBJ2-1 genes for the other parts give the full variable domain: DSGVTQTPKHLITATGQRVTLRCSPRSGDLSVYWYQQSLDQGLQFLIQYYNGEERAKGNILERFSAQQFPDLHSELNLSSLELGDSALYFCASSEPRAGGPNEQFFGPGTRLTVL.